The T cell receptor beta chain described here comes from a study of cytomegalovirus exposure and HLA in healthy donors. Notes on the study in general: Indistinguishable V segments, including TRBV6-2 and TRBV6-3, were excluded. A later analysis linked a missense variant in DCLRE1C to the trimming of TCR beta V and J genes. When presence/absence was analysed, sequencing depth was taken to be roughly uniform across donors. Within a later analysis, the majority of CMV-associated TCR beta chains appeared HLA-restricted.

Both 60 Vbeta primers and 13 Jbeta primers went into the PCR. Assay: immunoSEQ multiplex PCR; the TCRdb copy retains only in-frame clones and omits some. Found here are about 96,000 clones, around 77% of them singletons; the top ten hold about 7%. This CDR3 has 15 residues. From germline, CDR1 is KGHSH and CDR2 LQKENI. Trimming stripped 3 bases from V and 5 bases from J, with 16 bases between. A remark on this clone: Its antigen is still unknown.

The chain uses TRBV18 and TRBJ1-2, with D maybe TRBD1 (5 bases). The receptor comes from a man between 45 and 60 years old in good health and CMV-seropositive. Sample: PBMCs. Here the CDR3 reads CASSPDGGGRYGYTF. CDR3 coding DNA: TGTGCCAGCTCACCCGACGGGGGGGGGAGATATGGCTACACCTTC.